Listed here are 18 T cell receptor beta chains from one sample, sequenced in a study of OX40 agonist ivuxolimab in advanced cancers. Profiling relied on immunoSEQ multiplex PCR, and the TCRdb table lists in-frame clones only, not all of them. The profile shows tens of thousands of clones, 90% of them singletons. The sequences come from CD4+ or CD8+ T cells sorted from blood, collected in a trial of the OX40 agonist ivuxolimab. The source is an adult with an advanced solid tumor such as melanoma, head and neck, liver or kidney cancer.

This chain uses TRBV5-4 with TRBJ1-2; D is perhaps TRBD1 (6 bases). V was cut by 5 bases and J by 2 bases, with 10 bases left in between. CDR3 length equals 13 residues. From germline, CDR1 is SGHNT and CDR2 YYREEE (reference sequence). In nucleotides, the CDR3 is TGTGCCAGCAGGGAGGGGGGGAACTATGGCTACACCTTC. It specifies CASREGGNYGYTF.

This clone was detected a few times. CDR3 sequence reads: CASSLTGSGANVLTF. The CDR3 DNA is TGCGCCAGCAGCTTGACGGGGTCTGGGGCCAACGTCCTGACTTTC. This sequence joins TRBV5-1 and TRBJ2-6, with a weak D call TRBD2 (5 bases). Germline CDR1 is SGHRS and CDR2 is YFSETQ. Trimming cost V 1 base and J 1 base, with 6 bases left between them. This CDR3 region has 15 residues.

This rearrangement joins TRBV7-9 to TRBJ1-4; TRBD1 is a possible D gene (6 bases). CDR3 length: 13 amino acids. In germline, CDR1 is SEHNR, CDR2 FQNEAQ (reference sequence). Trimming took off 7 bases at V and 7 bases at J, with 13 bases between the two ends. This chain's CDR3 is CASKRDTGEKLFF. The CDR3 DNA is TGTGCCAGCAAACGGGACACGGGTGAAAAACTGTTTTTT.

This chain's CDR3 is CASLDREDGNTIYF. The DNA of the CDR3 is TGTGCCAGCTTGGACAGGGAAGATGGAAACACCATATATTTT. The rearrangement links TRBV6-5 to TRBJ1-3; 8 bases are shared with TRBD1. Trimming removed 8 bases from V and 3 bases from J; junction bases left unmatched: 6. The CDR3 spans 14 residues. Germline V gives CDR1 MNHEY, CDR2 SVGAGI.

This clone has only one observation. The chain has TRBV11-3 and TRBJ2-1; a weak D match, TRBD1 (5 bases). The germline V gene has CDR1 SGHNT and CDR2 YENEEA. The CDR3 loop spans 14 amino acids. Trimming took off 1 base at V and 7 bases at J, with 11 bases between the two ends. The CDR3 DNA is TGTGCCAGCAGCTTAGGGCAGGGTAGAAATGAGCAGTTCTTC. It encodes CASSLGQGRNEQFF.

The chain couples TRBV7-2 to TRBJ1-3; TRBD1 agrees at 7 bases. The CDR3 is made up of 15 amino acids. J lost 4 bases, V lost 1 base, and 4 bases had no gene match. Looked up from germline, CDR1 is SGHTA and CDR2 is FQGNSA. CDR3 in amino acids: CASSLVGGYGNTIYF. As DNA, the CDR3 is TGTGCCAGCAGCTTAGTAGGGGGCTACGGAAACACCATATATTTT.

This chain uses TRBV11-3 with TRBJ1-3; D gene unclear. This CDR3 spans 13 amino acids. The V end was cut by 1 base, the J end by 2 bases, with 3 bases between. The V gene's germline CDR1 is SGHNT and CDR2 YENEEA. The CDR3: CASSLAPGNTIYF. The CDR3 DNA follows: TGTGCCAGCAGCTTAGCGCCTGGAAACACCATATATTTT.

This clone was seen once. The gene calls are TRBV10-1 and TRBJ2-3; no definite D call. CDR3 length: 12 residues. Looked up from germline, CDR1 is WNHNN and CDR2 is SYGVQD (reference sequence). The V end lost 2 bases, the J end lost 1 base, and 1 base lay between the germline ends. In DNA, the CDR3 is TGCGCCAGCAGTGAGGGCACAGATACGCAGTATTTT. It specifies CASSEGTDTQYF.

The V and J genes are TRBV14 and TRBJ2-3; possible D gene TRBD2, 5 bases. The CDR3 is 19 amino acids. V lost 1 base to trimming and J lost 3 bases, with 23 bases between them. Per the germline V gene, CDR1 is SGHDN and CDR2 is FVKESK. The DNA of the CDR3 is TGTGCCAGCAGCCAAGGCCCTCGCGGAGGTCCGCGCCGGACAGATACGCAGTATTTT. It is translated as CASSQGPRGGPRRTDTQYF. The full variable domain, rest sourced from reference TRBV14 and TRBJ2-3, is EAGVTQFPSHSVIEKGQTVTLRCDPISGHDNLYWYRRVMGKEIKFLLHFVKESKQDESGMPNNRFLAERTGGTYSTLKVQPAELEDSGVYFCASSQGPRGGPRRTDTQYFGPGTRLTVL.

The rearrangement joins TRBV5-1 to TRBJ2-1, with D perhaps given as TRBD1 or TRBD2 (5 bases each). Trimming took off 3 bases at V and 9 bases at J, with 13 bases between the two ends. In germline, CDR1 is SGHRS, CDR2 YFSETQ. The CDR3 runs 13 residues. Written as DNA, the CDR3 is TGCGCCAGCAGCTGGGGGACGGATACTGAGCAGTTCTTC. Residues: CASSWGTDTEQFF.

V is TRBV10-2 and J is TRBJ1-1, with D maybe TRBD1 (5 bases). V was pared by 10 bases and J by 5 bases, with 17 bases between. The germline gives CDR1 WSHSY, CDR2 SAAADI. The CDR3 has 13 amino acids. The CDR3 DNA is TGCGCCACCGTAGGTGACGGGGGGACTGAAGCTTTCTTT. Translation: CATVGDGGTEAFF.

CDR3 loop: CASNLVRSWQGDNEQFF. CDR3 in DNA: TGTGCCAGCAATTTAGTGAGGTCGTGGCAGGGCGACAATGAGCAGTTCTTC. The rearrangement uses TRBV2 and TRBJ2-1, with a tentative D call TRBD1 (5 bases). With 7 bases removed from V and 5 bases from J, the gap between germline ends came to 24 bases. Germline V gives CDR1 SNHLY, CDR2 FYNNEI. The CDR3 loop spans 17 amino acids.

CDR3 nucleotide sequence: TGTGCCACCACAGGGTCCTATGGCTACACCTTC. This codes for CATTGSYGYTF. The chain recombines TRBV6-6 with TRBJ1-2, with D maybe TRBD1 (6 bases). V lost 10 bases, J lost 4 bases, and 10 bases lay in between. Germline assignment: CDR1 MNHNY and CDR2 SVGAGI (reference sequence). The CDR3 consists of 11 residues.

The chain carries TRBV2 and TRBJ1-2; D call uncertain. Germline-derived CDR1 and CDR2 are SNHLY and FYNNEI. This CDR3 is built from 13 residues. Between the trimmed V and J ends, which lost 0 bases and 13 bases, there was a span of 15 bases. In nucleotides, the CDR3 is TGTGCCAGCAGTGAAGCGCTTGCGCGGAAGGCCACCTTC. The encoded protein is CASSEALARKATF.

This chain links TRBV19 with TRBJ1-5; TRBD1 aligns across 7 bases. Trimming removed 3 bases from V and 7 bases from J; junction bases left unmatched: 3. Germline V CDR1 and CDR2: LNHDA, SQIVND (reference sequence). The CDR3 length is 13 residues. The CDR3 loop reads CASSIGTEQPQHF. As DNA, the CDR3 is TGTGCCAGTAGTATCGGGACAGAACAGCCCCAGCATTTT.

The rearrangement joins TRBV19 to TRBJ2-3, with 12 bases lining up with TRBD2. V shed 7 bases and J 4 bases; nucleotides not matched to a gene: 6. Germline V gene data show CDR1 as LNHDA and CDR2 as SQIVND (reference sequence). The CDR3 covers 15 residues. The CDR3 is CASTRLAGDSDTQYF. The CDR3 DNA is TGTGCCAGTACCCGACTAGCGGGAGATTCAGATACGCAGTATTTT. Full variable domain (rest looked up from reference TRBV19 and TRBJ2-3): DGGITQSPKYLFRKEGQNVTLSCEQNLNHDAMYWYRQDPGQGLRLIYYSQIVNDFQKGDIAEGYSVSREKKESFPLTVTSAQKNPTAFYLCASTRLAGDSDTQYFGPGTRLTVL.

This clone was seen a single time. The V call is TRBV6-5, the J call TRBJ1-2; TRBD1 matches 9 bases. V shed 6 bases, J shed 5 bases, and the junction held 7 bases outside the gene matches. Germline V gives CDR1 MNHEY, CDR2 SVGAGI. The CDR3 length is 14 residues. The chain's CDR3 is CASSVSGTGYGYTF. The CDR3 DNA sequence: TGTGCCAGCAGCGTTTCCGGGACAGGGTATGGCTACACCTTC.

The genes are TRBV10-3 and TRBJ1-2, with D tentatively TRBD1 (6 bases). Looked up from germline, CDR1 is ENHRY and CDR2 is SYGVKD. This CDR3 contains 15 residues. V dropped 1 base and J dropped 2 bases, with 11 bases sitting between them. The DNA for the CDR3 is TGTGCCATCAGTGAGTTTTCCCAGGGGAACTATGGCTACACCTTC. Its protein is CAISEFSQGNYGYTF.